This is a list of T cell receptor beta chains from one sample in a study of identical twins. TCRdb passed the 5' RACE reads through MiXCR, listing each CDR3 protein once. The repertoire holds 350,000 to 500,000 distinct CDR3 sequences, approximately 17% seen once, with 10% to 15% in the top ten. Sample: naive T cells sorted from blood. The receptors derive from a man aged 50-60 years in good health. Both conserved end residues are part of each CDR3. Fields, in order: clone size, J gene, D gene, V gene, CDR3 protein, CDR3 DNA. A D gene is named only where the DNA matches it firmly. Only part of the rows carry a size: once, few, many, or a class if the clone is expanded.

>many|TRBJ1-5|TRBD1|TRBV7-2
CASSPDRGNQPQHF
TGTGCCAGCAGTCCCGACAGGGGGAATCAGCCCCAGCATTTT
>-|TRBJ2-5|-|TRBV20-1
CSESSFVSADQETQYF
TGCAGTGAATCATCCTTCGTCTCCGCAGACCAAGAGACCCAGTACTTC
>few|TRBJ2-2|TRBD2|TRBV6-5
CASSYIPAGGTGELFF
TGTGCCAGCAGTTACATTCCAGCGGGAGGTACCGGGGAGCTGTTTTTT
>few|TRBJ1-6|-|TRBV28
CASSLGIKTLSPLHF
TGTGCCAGCAGTTTGGGCATTAAGACCCTTTCACCCCTCCACTTT
>-|TRBJ2-1|TRBD1|TRBV7-9
CASSSGQGALDEQFF
TGTGCCAGCAGCTCAGGACAGGGGGCTCTCGATGAGCAGTTCTTC
>few|TRBJ1-1|TRBD1|TRBV10-3
CAISESNTGASNTEAFF
TGTGCCATCAGTGAGTCGAACACAGGGGCGTCCAACACTGAAGCTTTCTTT
>many|TRBJ2-4|-|TRBV6-2/TRBV6-3
CASSYVGGSNIQYF
TGTGCCAGCAGTTACGTGGGAGGAAGCAACATTCAGTACTTC
>-|TRBJ2-5|-|TRBV5-1
CASSSRGTPEETQYF
TGCGCCAGCAGCTCCCGCGGAACTCCCGAAGAGACCCAGTACTTC
>many|TRBJ2-1|-|TRBV14
CASSQGLGGTYNEQFF
TGTGCCAGCAGCCAAGGTCTAGGCGGGACCTACAATGAGCAGTTCTTC
>few|TRBJ2-1|-|TRBV11-2
CASSPSLEQFF
TGTGCCAGCAGCCCAAGCCTTGAGCAGTTCTTC
>many|TRBJ2-7|-|TRBV6-2/TRBV6-3
CASSYVQVSDEQYF
TGTGCCAGCAGTTACGTCCAGGTTTCCGACGAGCAGTACTTC
>-|TRBJ2-7|-|TRBV20-1
CSARDQGGVKTYEQYF
TGCAGTGCTAGAGATCAGGGGGGAGTAAAAACCTACGAGCAGTACTTC
>few|TRBJ2-7|TRBD1|TRBV10-3
CAISGGQAGYEQYF
TGTGCCATCAGTGGAGGACAGGCCGGGTACGAGCAGTACTTC
>-|TRBJ2-3|TRBD2|TRBV7-9
CASSSRTSGGTQYF
TGTGCCAGCAGCTCCCGGACTAGCGGGGGTACGCAGTATTTT
>few|TRBJ2-3|-|TRBV2
CASSFRDPRADTQYF
TGTGCCAGCAGTTTCCGGGACCCACGGGCAGATACGCAGTATTTT
>few|TRBJ2-3|-|TRBV5-1
CASSREGQRADTQYF
TGCGCCAGCAGCCGGGAGGGACAGCGAGCAGATACGCAGTATTTT
>-|TRBJ1-4|TRBD1|TRBV7-9
CASSPGTVGYGKLFF
TGTGCCAGCAGCCCAGGGACAGTCGGGTATGGAAAACTGTTTTTT
>few|TRBJ2-3|TRBD2|TRBV20-1
CSALNSGGASDTQYF
TGCAGTGCACTGAATAGCGGGGGGGCCTCAGATACGCAGTATTTT
>many|TRBJ2-1|-|TRBV11-2
CASSLTSYNEQFF
TGTGCCAGCAGCCTTACTTCCTACAATGAGCAGTTCTTC
>few|TRBJ2-5|TRBD1|TRBV29-1
CSVTPGGIQETQYF
TGCAGCGTTACCCCAGGGGGTATCCAAGAGACCCAGTACTTC
>many|TRBJ2-3|TRBD1|TRBV5-1
CASSLGGTVTDTQYF
TGCGCCAGCAGCTTGGGGGGGACAGTCACAGATACGCAGTATTTT
>many|TRBJ2-1|-|TRBV5-5
CASSHSNEQFF
TGTGCCAGCAGCCACTCCAATGAGCAGTTCTTC
>many|TRBJ1-1|TRBD1|TRBV29-1
CSVDRGQGTEAFF
TGCAGCGTTGACAGGGGGCAAGGCACTGAAGCTTTCTTT
>-|TRBJ1-2|-|TRBV7-2
CASSPIQGLDGYTF
TGTGCCAGCAGCCCGATACAGGGACTCGATGGCTACACCTTC
>-|TRBJ2-5|TRBD1|TRBV7-8
CASSYIAGGWETQYF
TGTGCCAGCAGCTACATCGCAGGGGGTTGGGAGACCCAGTACTTC
>-|TRBJ1-6|-|TRBV15
CATSTEKGSPLHF
TGTGCCACCAGCACTGAGAAAGGATCACCCCTCCACTTT
>many|TRBJ2-3|TRBD2|TRBV6-1
CASRNLAGGATDTQYF
TGTGCCAGCAGGAACCTAGCGGGGGGAGCCACAGATACGCAGTATTTT
>few|TRBJ1-6|-|TRBV27
CASSYRRGRSPLHF
TGTGCCAGCAGTTATCGGAGGGGGAGGTCACCCCTCCACTTT
>-|TRBJ2-2|-|TRBV10-3
CAIFSETLTNTGELFF
TGTGCCATCTTCTCAGAGACCTTAACGAACACCGGGGAGCTGTTTTTT
>-|TRBJ2-7|-|TRBV6-2/TRBV6-3
CASSPTRSNAVQYF
TGTGCCAGCAGCCCCACGAGGTCGAACGCCGTGCAGTACTTC
>-|TRBJ2-3|-|TRBV29-1
CSVGTHTDTQYF
TGCAGCGTAGGGACTCACACAGATACGCAGTATTTT
>few|TRBJ2-7|-|TRBV30
CAWTGERGTSYEQYF
TGTGCCTGGACCGGGGAAAGAGGGACTTCCTACGAGCAGTACTTC
>many|TRBJ2-3|TRBD1|TRBV12-3/TRBV12-4
CASSRDRVDTQYF
TGTGCCAGCAGCCGGGACAGGGTGGATACGCAGTATTTT
>many|TRBJ2-3|-|TRBV20-1
CSARPTAHTQYF
TGCAGTGCTAGGCCTACAGCACATACGCAGTATTTT